The sequence of this TCR beta chain was determined in a study of beta chain features in type 1 diabetes. Study-level results: TCRB repertoires of naive, central memory and Treg cells appeared more similar among patients than among healthy donors. When VDJ junctions were examined, type 1 diabetes patients showed fewer insertions and more deletions. When Type 1 diabetes patients were examined, their TCRB CDR3s proved moderately but significantly shorter in all four CD4+ subsets.

On this clone itself: Its specificity is not known.

Since all of the isolated RNA was reverse transcribed, expressed TCRB transcripts were what got sequenced. Measured with immunoSEQ multiplex PCR; TCRdb has only the in-frame clones, and not every one. The sample has 640,000 or so clones; around 15% are singletons. V was cut by 3 bases and J by 3 bases, with 8 bases left in between. From germline, CDR1 is SEHNR and CDR2 FQNEAQ (reference sequence). This CDR3 is 14 amino acids long. This TCR derives from a man between 18 and 35 years old with type 1 diabetes. The V and J genes are TRBV7-9 and TRBJ1-4; D may be TRBD1 (5 bases). The sample taken for sequencing was naive CD4+ T cells from blood. CDR3 nucleotide sequence: TGTGCCAGCAGCTTCCAGGGATCTAATGAAAAACTGTTTTTT. Amino acids: CASSFQGSNEKLFF.